This T cell receptor beta chain was sequenced in a study of radiotherapy plus CTLA-4 blockade in lung cancer. Study-wide context: Objective responses emerged in over 15% of patients, and roughly 30% attained disease control. Study-level findings and limits: Expansion in blood of tumor-derived TCR clones was seen after radiotherapy plus ipilimumab.

About this clone itself: Its antigen is not identified.

Those with chemo-refractory metastatic non-small-cell lung cancer were treated with focal radiation combined with CTLA-4 blockade using ipilimumab. This CDR3 region has 14 residues. The germline CDR1 and CDR2 sequences are SNHLY and FYNNEI. V lost 6 bases, J lost 0 bases, and 6 bases lay in between. Profiling relied on immunoSEQ multiplex PCR, and the TCRdb table lists in-frame clones only, not all of them. This sample has 45,000 or so clones, with around 72% found just once. Sequences were derived from peripheral blood, sampled from a patient treated with radiotherapy plus ipilimumab. The rearrangement links TRBV2 to TRBJ2-6; D ambiguous. This receptor was taken from a human donor with non-small cell lung cancer who had a complete response to radiotherapy plus ipilimumab. CDR3 residues: CASRYSSGANVLTF. As DNA, the CDR3 is TGTGCCAGCAGGTACAGCTCTGGGGCCAACGTCCTGACTTTC.